This T cell receptor (beta chain) was retrieved from a study of T cells in Graves' hyperthyroidism and ophthalmopathy. Study-wide results and caveats: Using 13 V-J features, a model discriminated ophthalmopathy from stable hyperthyroidism.

In regard to this clonotype: Its antigen is as yet unknown. This likely comes from a read error, as the CDR3 has no conserved phenylalanine or tryptophan at its end.

The CDR3 is 14 amino acids. Germline V gives CDR1 SGDLS, CDR2 YYNGEE. The source material, RNA transcripts, was used to amplify TCR beta CDR3 regions. With the HTBI primer set, the TCR CDR3 went through a first round of RT-PCR. One entry per CDR3 protein results from TCRdb running MiXCR on the multiplex PCR reads. The sample holds 45,000 to 50,000 distinct CDR3 sequences, around 49% seen once. Uncontrolled infection, other autoimmune disease, pregnancy or lactation disqualified patients from enrolment. Specimen: peripheral blood or thyroid tissue (not recorded which). This clonotype originated in a woman aged 45-65 years with Graves' hyperthyroidism. The chain employs TRBV9 and TRBJ2-7; possibly TRBD1 or TRBD2 for D (5 bases each). CDR3 loop: CASSQVGDDYEQYL. CDR3 sequence (DNA): TGCGCCAGCAGCCAGGTGGGGGATGACTACGAGCAGTACCTC.